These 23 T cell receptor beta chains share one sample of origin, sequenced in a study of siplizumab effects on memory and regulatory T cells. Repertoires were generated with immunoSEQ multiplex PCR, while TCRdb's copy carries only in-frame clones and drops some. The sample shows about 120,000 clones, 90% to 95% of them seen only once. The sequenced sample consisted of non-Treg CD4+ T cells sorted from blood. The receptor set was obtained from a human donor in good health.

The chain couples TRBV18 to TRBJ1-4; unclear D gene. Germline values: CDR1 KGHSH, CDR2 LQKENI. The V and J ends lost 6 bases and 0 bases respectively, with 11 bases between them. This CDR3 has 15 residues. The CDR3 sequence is CASSREGATNEKLFF. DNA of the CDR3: TGTGCCAGCTCCCGAGAGGGTGCAACTAATGAAAAACTGTTTTTT.

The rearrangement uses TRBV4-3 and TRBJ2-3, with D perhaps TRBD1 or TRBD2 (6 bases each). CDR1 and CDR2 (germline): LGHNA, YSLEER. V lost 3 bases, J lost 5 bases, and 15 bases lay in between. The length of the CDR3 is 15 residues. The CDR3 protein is CASSHDWGARDTQYF. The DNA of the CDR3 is TGCGCCAGCAGCCACGACTGGGGGGCGAGAGATACGCAGTATTTT.

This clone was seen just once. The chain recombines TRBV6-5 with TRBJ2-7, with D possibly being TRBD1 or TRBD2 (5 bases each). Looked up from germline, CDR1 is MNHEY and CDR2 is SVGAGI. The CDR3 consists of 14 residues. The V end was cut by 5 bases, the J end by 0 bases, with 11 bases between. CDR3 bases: TGTGCCAGCAGTGAGGGACGATTCTCCTACGAGCAGTACTTC. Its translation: CASSEGRFSYEQYF.

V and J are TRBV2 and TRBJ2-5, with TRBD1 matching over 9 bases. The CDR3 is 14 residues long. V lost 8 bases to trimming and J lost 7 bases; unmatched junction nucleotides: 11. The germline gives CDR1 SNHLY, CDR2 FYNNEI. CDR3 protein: CASDRTDRGRTQYF. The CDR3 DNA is TGTGCCAGCGACAGAACAGACAGGGGGAGGACCCAGTACTTC.

The CDR3 DNA sequence: TGTGCCAGCAGAAGAGTCGGTGTCTCTGGAAACACCATATATTTT. Its protein product is CASRRVGVSGNTIYF. J is TRBJ1-3 and V is TRBV6-5; D gene uncertain. The CDR3 has 15 amino acids. V dropped 6 bases and J dropped 0 bases, with 12 bases sitting between them. The germline CDR1 and CDR2 sequences are MNHEY and SVGAGI.

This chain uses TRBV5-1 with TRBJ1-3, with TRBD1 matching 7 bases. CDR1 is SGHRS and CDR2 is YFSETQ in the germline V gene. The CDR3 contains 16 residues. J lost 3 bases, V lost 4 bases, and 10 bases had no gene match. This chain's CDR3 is CASSQTGVILGNTIYF. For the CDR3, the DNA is TGCGCCAGCAGCCAAACAGGGGTTATCCTTGGAAACACCATATATTTT.

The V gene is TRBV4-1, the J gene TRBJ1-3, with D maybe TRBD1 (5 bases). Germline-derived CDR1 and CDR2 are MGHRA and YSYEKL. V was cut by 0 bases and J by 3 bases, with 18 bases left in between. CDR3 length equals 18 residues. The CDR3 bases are TGCGCCAGCAGCCAAGATGAATCCCAGGGTCTCTTTGGAAACACCATATATTTT. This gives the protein CASSQDESQGLFGNTIYF.

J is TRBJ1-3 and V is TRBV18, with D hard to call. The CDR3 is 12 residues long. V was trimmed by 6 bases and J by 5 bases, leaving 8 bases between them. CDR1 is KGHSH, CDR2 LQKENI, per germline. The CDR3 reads CASSEQRNTIYF. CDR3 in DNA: TGTGCCAGCTCGGAACAGCGAAACACCATATATTTT. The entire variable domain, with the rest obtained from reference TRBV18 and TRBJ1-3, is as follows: NAGVMQNPRHLVRRRGQEARLRCSPMKGHSHVYWYRQLPEEGLKFMVYLQKENIIDESGMPKERFSAEFPKEGPSILRIQQVVRGDSAAYFCASSEQRNTIYFGEGSWLTVV.

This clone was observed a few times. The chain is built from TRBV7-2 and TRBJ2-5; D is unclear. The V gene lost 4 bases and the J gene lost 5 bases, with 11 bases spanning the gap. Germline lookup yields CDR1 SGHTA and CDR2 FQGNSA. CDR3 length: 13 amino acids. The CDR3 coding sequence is TGTGCCAGCAGCTCCCCGCCGTTGGAGACCCAGTACTTC. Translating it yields CASSSPPLETQYF.

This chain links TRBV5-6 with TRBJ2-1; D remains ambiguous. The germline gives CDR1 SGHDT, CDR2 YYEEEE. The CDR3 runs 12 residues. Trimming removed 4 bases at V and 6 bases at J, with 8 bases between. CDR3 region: CASSGLLNEQFF. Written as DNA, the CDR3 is TGTGCCAGCAGCGGATTACTCAATGAGCAGTTCTTC.

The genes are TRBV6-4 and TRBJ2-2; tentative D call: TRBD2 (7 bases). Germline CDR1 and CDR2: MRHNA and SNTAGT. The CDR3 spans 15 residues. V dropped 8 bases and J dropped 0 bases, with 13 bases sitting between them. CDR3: CASRRGAANTGELFF. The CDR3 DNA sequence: TGTGCCAGCCGTCGGGGGGCGGCGAACACCGGGGAGCTGTTTTTT.

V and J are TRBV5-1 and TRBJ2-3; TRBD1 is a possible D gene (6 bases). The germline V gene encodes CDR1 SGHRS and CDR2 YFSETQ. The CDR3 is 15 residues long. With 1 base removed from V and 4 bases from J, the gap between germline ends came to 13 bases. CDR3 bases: TGCGCCAGCAGCTTGACAGGGAATTCCCCAGATACGCAGTATTTT. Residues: CASSLTGNSPDTQYF.

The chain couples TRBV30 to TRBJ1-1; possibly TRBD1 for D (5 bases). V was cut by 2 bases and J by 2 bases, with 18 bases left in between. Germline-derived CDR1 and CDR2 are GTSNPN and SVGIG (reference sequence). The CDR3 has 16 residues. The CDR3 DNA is TGTGCCTGGAGTATCCGGGTTCCGGGACCTAACACTGAAGCTTTCTTT. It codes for CAWSIRVPGPNTEAFF.

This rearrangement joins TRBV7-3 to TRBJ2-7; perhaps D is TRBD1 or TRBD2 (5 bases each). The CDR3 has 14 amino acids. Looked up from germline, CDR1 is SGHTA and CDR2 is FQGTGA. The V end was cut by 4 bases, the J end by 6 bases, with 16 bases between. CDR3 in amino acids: CASSSPARGTEQYF. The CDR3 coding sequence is TGTGCCAGCAGCTCCCCGGCTAGAGGGACCGAGCAGTACTTC.

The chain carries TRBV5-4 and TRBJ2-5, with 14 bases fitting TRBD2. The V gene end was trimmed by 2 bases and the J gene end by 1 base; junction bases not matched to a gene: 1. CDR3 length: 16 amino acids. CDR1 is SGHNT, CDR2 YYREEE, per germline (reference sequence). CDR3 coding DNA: TGTGCCAGCAGCTTCGGGACTAGCGGGGGCCAAGAGACCCAGTACTTC. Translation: CASSFGTSGGQETQYF.

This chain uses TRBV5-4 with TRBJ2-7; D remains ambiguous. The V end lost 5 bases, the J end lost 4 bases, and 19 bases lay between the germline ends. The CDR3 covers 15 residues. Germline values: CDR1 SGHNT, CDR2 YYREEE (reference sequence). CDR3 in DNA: TGTGCCAGCAGACCTGACTGGCCCCAGGCGTACGAGCAGTACTTC. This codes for CASRPDWPQAYEQYF. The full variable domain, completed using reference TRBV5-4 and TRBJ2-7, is ETGVTQSPTHLIKTRGQQVTLRCSSQSGHNTVSWYQQALGQGPQFIFQYYREEENGRGNFPPRFSGLQFPNYSSELNVNALELDDSALYLCASRPDWPQAYEQYFGPGTRLTVT.

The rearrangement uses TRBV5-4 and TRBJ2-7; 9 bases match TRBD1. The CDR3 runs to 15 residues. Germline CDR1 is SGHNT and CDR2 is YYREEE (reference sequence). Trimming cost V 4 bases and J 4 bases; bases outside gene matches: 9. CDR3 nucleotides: TGTGCCAGCAGCCCGGACAGGGGAGGTTCTTACGAGCAGTACTTC. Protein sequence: CASSPDRGGSYEQYF. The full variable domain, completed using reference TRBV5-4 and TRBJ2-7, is ETGVTQSPTHLIKTRGQQVTLRCSSQSGHNTVSWYQQALGQGPQFIFQYYREEENGRGNFPPRFSGLQFPNYSSELNVNALELDDSALYLCASSPDRGGSYEQYFGPGTRLTVT.

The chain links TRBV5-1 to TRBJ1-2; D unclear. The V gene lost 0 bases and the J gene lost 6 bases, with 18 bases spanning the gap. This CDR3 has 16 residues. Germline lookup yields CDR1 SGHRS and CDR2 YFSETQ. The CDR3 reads CASSLVRASLGDGYTF. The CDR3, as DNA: TGCGCCAGCAGCTTGGTAAGGGCCTCCCTAGGTGATGGCTACACCTTC.

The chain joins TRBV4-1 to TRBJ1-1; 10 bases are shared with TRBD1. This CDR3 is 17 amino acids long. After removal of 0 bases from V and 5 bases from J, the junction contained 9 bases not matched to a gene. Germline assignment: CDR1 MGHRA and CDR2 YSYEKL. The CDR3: CASSQDKGQGMRTEAFF. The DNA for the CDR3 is TGCGCCAGCAGCCAAGATAAGGGACAGGGGATGAGGACTGAAGCTTTCTTT.

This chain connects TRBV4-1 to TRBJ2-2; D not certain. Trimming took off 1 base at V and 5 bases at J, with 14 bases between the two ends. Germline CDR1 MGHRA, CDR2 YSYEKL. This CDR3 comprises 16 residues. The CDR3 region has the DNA TGCGCCAGCAGCCAAGGCGGTAGAACGGGTACCGGGGAGCTGTTTTTT. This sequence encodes CASSQGGRTGTGELFF.

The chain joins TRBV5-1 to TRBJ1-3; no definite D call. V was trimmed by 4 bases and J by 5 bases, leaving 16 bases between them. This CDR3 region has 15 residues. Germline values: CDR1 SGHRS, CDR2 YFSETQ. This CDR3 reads CASSIDPSARNTIYF. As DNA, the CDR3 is TGCGCCAGCAGCATCGATCCCTCCGCTCGAAACACCATATATTTT. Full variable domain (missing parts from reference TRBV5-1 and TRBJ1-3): KAGVTQTPRYLIKTRGQQVTLSCSPISGHRSVSWYQQTPGQGLQFLFEYFSETQRNKGNFPGRFSGRQFSNSRSEMNVSTLELGDSALYLCASSIDPSARNTIYFGEGSWLTVV.

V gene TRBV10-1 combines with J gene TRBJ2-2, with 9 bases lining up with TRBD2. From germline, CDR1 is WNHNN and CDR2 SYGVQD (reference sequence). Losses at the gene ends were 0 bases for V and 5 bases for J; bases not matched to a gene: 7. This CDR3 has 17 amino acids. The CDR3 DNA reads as TGCGCCAGCAGTGAGTCGAAGGCGGGACTAGCTACCGGGGAGCTGTTTTTT. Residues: CASSESKAGLATGELFF.

CDR3 DNA sequence: TGCGCCAGCAGCTTGGGTTTACACGCCATGAACACTGAAGCTTTCTTT. Residues: CASSLGLHAMNTEAFF. V is TRBV5-1 and J is TRBJ1-1, with unresolved D. Trimming cost V 0 bases and J 0 bases, with 12 bases left between them. CDR3 length: 16 residues. The V gene's germline CDR1 is SGHRS and CDR2 YFSETQ.